Following are 21 T cell receptor beta chains from one sample sequenced in a study of regulatory T cells in long-lasting Graves disease. Arm-PCR with iRepertoire HTBI primers amplified the CDR3 regions for these TCR beta libraries. TCRdb re-called the multiplex PCR reads with MiXCR, one entry per CDR3 protein. In the table there are some 420,000 distinct CDR3 sequences, 20% to 25% of which are singletons. Indicated time point: persistent/refractory GD, antithyroid drugs over 5 years with positive TRAb. Making the TCR library involved RNA that had been extracted from PBMCs. The sequenced sample was peripheral blood mononuclear cells (PBMCs), obtained when the disease was refractory, from a patient treated with antithyroid drugs. The source of these receptors is a female donor with Graves disease.

The rearrangement joins TRBV6-9 to TRBJ2-2, with D tentatively TRBD2 (7 bases). Germline values: CDR1 MNHGY, CDR2 SVAAGI. V lost 3 bases and J lost 3, with 17 bases in between. The CDR3 length is 17 residues. The CDR3 loop is CASSYWTGGRDTGELFF. The CDR3 nucleotides read TGTGCCAGCAGTTACTGGACCGGGGGGCGCGACACCGGGGAGCTGTTTTTT.

The rearrangement uses TRBV6-2 or TRBV6-3 and TRBJ1-4; possible D gene TRBD1, 5 bases. Germline CDR1 MNHEY, CDR2 SVGEGT. V lost 5 bases and J 8 bases, leaving 18 bases between the germline ends. The CDR3 consists of 15 residues. CDR3 residues: CASSEIPGPGEKLFF. DNA for the CDR3: TGTGCCAGCAGTGAAATACCGGGACCAGGGGAAAAACTGTTTTTT.

This clonotype has ten or more counts. The rearrangement uses TRBV19 and TRBJ1-5; D call uncertain. Deletions cut 8 bases from V and 1 base from J, with 15 bases between. The CDR3 consists of 15 residues. Per the germline V gene, CDR1 is LNHDA and CDR2 is SQIVND (reference sequence). For the CDR3, the DNA is TGTGCCAGTTTGACGGAGGGTGAGAGCAATCAGCCCCAGCATTTT. This codes for CASLTEGESNQPQHF. The variable domain in full, with the rest retrieved from reference TRBV19 and TRBJ1-5, is DGGITQSPKYLFRKEGQNVTLSCEQNLNHDAMYWYRQDPGQGLRLIYYSQIVNDFQKGDIAEGYSVSREKKESFPLTVTSAQKNPTAFYLCASLTEGESNQPQHFGDGTRLSIL.

The table lists this clonotype with many counts. This chain connects TRBV29-1 to TRBJ1-2; D is unresolved. From germline, CDR1 is SQVTM and CDR2 ANQGSEA. This CDR3 region has 11 residues. The ends were cut back, 7 bases at V and 4 bases at J, with 10 bases in the middle. CDR3 residues: CSEGDFYGYTF. The CDR3 DNA reads TGCAGCGAGGGAGACTTCTATGGCTACACCTTC.

The chain joins TRBV5-1 to TRBJ2-7; 7 bases fit TRBD2. CDR3 length equals 14 residues. In germline, CDR1 is SGHRS, CDR2 YFSETQ. The V gene end was trimmed by 6 bases and the J gene end by 0 bases; junction bases not matched to a gene: 6. DNA for the CDR3: TGCGCCAGCAAGAGCGGGGTCAACTCCTACGAGCAGTACTTC. Its translation: CASKSGVNSYEQYF.

This clonotype has at least ten counts. The chain is built from TRBV7-9 and TRBJ2-7; 9 positions match TRBD2. Trimming removed 11 bases from V and 6 bases from J; junction bases left unmatched: 14. CDR3 size: 14 residues. Germline V gene lookup returns CDR1 SEHNR and CDR2 FQNEAQ (reference sequence). In nucleotides, the CDR3 is TGTGCCGGAATGGCTAGCGGGATGGTTGGCGAGCAGTACTTC. It codes for CAGMASGMVGEQYF. The full variable domain, completed using reference TRBV7-9 and TRBJ2-7, is DTGVSQNPRHKITKRGQNVTFRCDPISEHNRLYWYRQTLGQGPEFLTYFQNEAQLEKSRLLSDRFSAERPKGSFSTLEIQRTEQGDSAMYLCAGMASGMVGEQYFGPGTRLTVT.

As for this clonotype: One end of the junction fails to match germline, which may point to a read error. V is TRBV13 and J is TRBJ1-1; no clear D. Germline lookup yields CDR1 PRHDT and CDR2 FYEKMQ (reference sequence). The CDR3 extends over 14 amino acids. CDR3 in amino acids: CASSLGAGSTEAFF. DNA of the CDR3: TGTGCCAGCAGCCTAGGAGCGGGGAGCACTGAAGCTTTCTTT.

The chain couples TRBV7-3 to TRBJ2-6; D unclear. Trimming shortened V by 2 bases and J by 0 bases, and 5 bases separated the two germline ends. The CDR3 extends over 15 amino acids. Germline V lookup: CDR1 SGHTA, CDR2 FQGTGA. This CDR3 reads CASSLLVSGANVLTF. CDR3 DNA sequence: TGTGCCAGCAGCTTACTGGTCTCTGGGGCCAACGTCCTGACTTTC.

The chain carries TRBV27 and TRBJ1-2; TRBD1 agrees at 10 bases. This CDR3 is built from 16 residues. The V gene end was trimmed by 5 bases and the J gene end by 4 bases; junction bases not matched to a gene: 10. CDR1 MNHEY and CDR2 SMNVEV come from the germline V gene (reference sequence). The CDR3 is CASSTSGTGVGYGYTF. The CDR3, as DNA: TGTGCCAGCAGTACCTCCGGGACAGGGGTAGGCTATGGCTACACCTTC.

This clonotype was counted many times. The chain uses TRBV7-2 and TRBJ1-2; D perhaps matches TRBD1 (5 bases). The CDR3 covers 15 residues. V shed 1 base and J shed 6 bases, with 15 bases lying between them. Germline CDR1 SGHTA, CDR2 FQGNSA. The CDR3 DNA reads TGTGCCAGCAGCTTAGGGAACGGGGGGGAGGATGGCTACACCTTC. Amino acid sequence: CASSLGNGGEDGYTF.

Comment on this clonotype: The junction shows a germline mismatch at one end, possibly a read error. The chain has TRBV6-2 or TRBV6-3 and TRBJ1-5; TRBD1 agrees at 9 bases. Germline values: CDR1 MNHEY, CDR2 SVGEGT. The CDR3 totals 15 residues. This chain's CDR3 is CASSFWTGVGQPQHF. The CDR3 nucleotides read TGTGCCAGCAGTTTCTGGACAGGGGTAGGTCAGCCACAGCATTTT.

This clonotype was seen repeatedly, ten times or more. The rearrangement links TRBV6-2 or TRBV6-3 to TRBJ1-5; D unresolved. Germline V CDR1 and CDR2: MNHEY, SVGEGT. V shed 4 bases and J shed 4 bases, with 14 bases lying between them. This CDR3 spans 15 amino acids. Here the CDR3 reads CASSFQPNRNQPQHF. The CDR3 DNA is TGTGCCAGCAGTTTCCAGCCCAACAGAAATCAGCCCCAGCATTTT.

In this sample, this clonotype turned up a few times. The chain carries TRBV20-1 and TRBJ2-7; a weak D match, TRBD2 (5 bases). CDR1 and CDR2 from the germline V gene are DFQATT and SNEGSKA (reference sequence). V gave up 3 bases and J gave up 5 bases, with 11 bases separating them. There are 12 residues in the CDR3. CDR3 sequence reads: CSASGAGDEQYF. CDR3 DNA sequence: TGCAGTGCTAGTGGTGCGGGCGACGAGCAGTACTTC.

This clonotype showed up just a few times. The rearrangement links TRBV11-2 to TRBJ2-6; D might be TRBD2 (6 bases). This CDR3 contains 16 residues. Trimming took 7 bases from V and 2 from J, leaving 15 bases between them. Germline CDR1 SGHAT, CDR2 FQNNGV. The CDR3: CASNYHGGAGANVLTF. CDR3 nucleotide sequence: TGTGCCAGCAACTACCACGGGGGTGCTGGGGCCAACGTCCTGACTTTC.

This clonotype was seen many times. This chain connects TRBV28 to TRBJ2-7, with no clear D. This CDR3 is 13 amino acids long. Germline CDR1 is MDHEN and CDR2 is SYDVKM. Trimming stripped 6 bases from V and 2 bases from J, with 11 bases between. CDR3: CASRSSSTYEQYF. The CDR3 nucleotides read TGTGCCAGCAGATCCAGTTCCACCTACGAGCAGTACTTC.

This sequence joins TRBV7-3 and TRBJ2-2, with 8 bases matching TRBD2. The CDR3 contains 15 residues. V was pared by 2 bases and J by 3 bases, with 2 bases of the junction left unmatched. Germline V gene sequence: CDR1 SGHTA, CDR2 FQGTGA. This chain's CDR3 is CASSLYGGDTGELFF. CDR3 in DNA: TGTGCCAGCAGCTTATACGGGGGGGACACCGGGGAGCTGTTTTTT.

CDR3 amino acids: CSARRGRTPYNSPLHF. DNA for the CDR3: TGCAGTGCTAGAAGGGGCAGAACCCCTTATAATTCACCCCTCCACTTT. The chain recombines TRBV20-1 with TRBJ1-6, with D perhaps matching TRBD1 (5 bases). Trimming left V 2 bases short and J 4 bases short, with 15 bases between. CDR3 length equals 16 residues. Per the germline V gene, CDR1 is DFQATT and CDR2 is SNEGSKA (reference sequence).

This clonotype has a handful of counts. The chain employs TRBV29-1 and TRBJ1-4; D call uncertain. The CDR3 length is 11 residues. Looked up from germline, CDR1 is SQVTM and CDR2 is ANQGSEA. V was cut by 7 bases and J by 4 bases, with 7 bases left in between. This chain's CDR3 is CSATLNEKLFF. The CDR3 DNA follows: TGCAGCGCGACCCTTAATGAAAAACTGTTTTTT. The full variable domain, completed using reference TRBV29-1 and TRBJ1-4, is SAVISQKPSRDICQRGTSLTIQCQVDSQVTMMFWYRQQPGQSLTLIATANQGSEATYESGFVIDKFPISRPNLTFSTLTVSNMSPEDSSIYLCSATLNEKLFFGSGTQLSVL.

This clonotype was seen repeatedly, ten times or more. J is TRBJ2-2 and V is TRBV2; 7 bases line up with TRBD1. This CDR3 region has 14 residues. Unmatched junction bases numbered 3, after V lost 7 bases and J lost 1 base. From germline, CDR1 is SNHLY and CDR2 FYNNEI. The CDR3 region is CASIGTVNTGELFF. The CDR3 DNA follows: TGTGCCAGCATCGGGACAGTGAACACCGGGGAGCTGTTTTTT. Full variable domain (remainder filled in from reference TRBV2 and TRBJ2-2): EPEVTQTPSHQVTQMGQEVILRCVPISNHLYFYWYRQILGQKVEFLVSFYNNEISEKSEIFDDQFSVERPDGSNFTLKIRSTKLEDSAMYFCASIGTVNTGELFFGEGSRLTVL.

This clonotype was recorded at least ten times. This chain connects TRBV6-1 to TRBJ1-5; D may be TRBD1 (5 bases). The germline V gene encodes CDR1 MNHNS and CDR2 SASEGT. The V end lost 6 bases, the J end lost 7 bases, and 13 bases lay between the germline ends. The CDR3 totals 13 residues. This CDR3 reads CASSRGGGQPQHF. In nucleotides, the CDR3 is TGTGCCAGCAGCCGTGGGGGTGGACAGCCCCAGCATTTT.

V gene TRBV11-2 combines with J gene TRBJ2-1, with no clear D. The CDR3 consists of 13 residues. The germline V and J ends were trimmed by 0 bases and 8 bases, with 8 bases remaining between them. Germline CDR1 and CDR2: SGHAT and FQNNGV. In DNA form, the CDR3 reads TGTGCCAGCAGCTTAGAGCAGCTTCATGAGCAGTTCTTC. This codes for CASSLEQLHEQFF.